This entry lists 27 T cell receptor beta chains sequenced from one sample in a study of T cell responses to AZD1222 COVID-19 vaccine. Sequenced by immunoSEQ multiplex PCR; TCRdb stores in-frame clones only, minus some. The top ten hold 1.9% of the sample, which has some 150,000 clones, under 95% seen once. The specimen was peripheral blood, collected on day 0 of AZD1222 vaccination. The receptors come from an adult in good health.

The chain links TRBV7-2 to TRBJ2-3, with TRBD2 identical over 11 bases. This CDR3 region has 14 residues. V was pared by 0 bases and J by 11 bases, with 4 bases of the junction left unmatched. Germline V gene sequence: CDR1 SGHTA, CDR2 FQGNSA. The CDR3 region has the DNA TGTGCCAGCAGCTTAGCTAGGCTAGCGGGGGGGCAGTATTTT. This sequence encodes CASSLARLAGGQYF.

The V and J genes are TRBV6-1 and TRBJ2-7; TRBD1 aligns across 9 bases. Looked up from germline, CDR1 is MNHNS and CDR2 is SASEGT. J gave up 2 bases and V 5 bases, and 7 bases lay outside the gene matches. This CDR3 has 15 residues. For the CDR3, the DNA is TGTGCCAGCAGTCAAACCGGGACAGGGACCTACGAGCAGTACTTC. Protein: CASSQTGTGTYEQYF.

This chain links TRBV10-3 with TRBJ1-5; D call uncertain. With 0 bases removed from V and 4 bases from J, the gap between germline ends came to 4 bases. There are 13 residues in the CDR3. Germline V lookup: CDR1 ENHRY, CDR2 SYGVKD. CDR3 region: CAISESRNQPQHF. Written as DNA, the CDR3 is TGTGCCATCAGTGAGTCGAGAAATCAGCCCCAGCATTTT.

Only a few counts were recorded for this clone. The rearrangement links TRBV12-5 to TRBJ1-2, with D unclear. The CDR3 is 12 amino acids. Germline V gene sequence: CDR1 LGHNT, CDR2 FRNRAP. The ends were cut back, 4 bases at V and 2 bases at J, with 5 bases in the middle. The CDR3 coding sequence is TGTGCTAGTGGTTACAGCAACTATGGCTACACCTTC. Translating gives CASGYSNYGYTF.

The chain carries TRBV27 and TRBJ2-2; 13 bases are shared with TRBD2. Germline lookup yields CDR1 MNHEY and CDR2 SMNVEV (reference sequence). The CDR3 totals 14 residues. Losses at the gene ends were 8 bases for V and 6 bases for J; bases not matched to a gene: 3. In DNA form, the CDR3 reads TGTGCCAGCTCTACTAGCGGGGGGGCCGGGGAGCTGTTTTTT. This codes for CASSTSGGAGELFF.

This CDR3 reads CASGNTDTQYF. CDR3 bases: TGTGCTAGTGGCAACACAGATACGCAGTATTTT. The chain couples TRBV12-5 to TRBJ2-3; D is undetermined. V lost 6 bases, J lost 2 bases, and 3 bases lay in between. Germline-derived CDR1 and CDR2 are LGHNT and FRNRAP. This CDR3 has 11 amino acids.

V and J are TRBV12-3 or TRBV12-4 and TRBJ1-1; TRBD1 is a possible D gene (5 bases). This CDR3 has 12 residues. With 1 base removed from V and 6 bases from J, the gap between germline ends came to 6 bases. The CDR3 region has the DNA TGTGCCAGCAGTTTAGGGGGCGCTGAAGCTTTCTTT. Translated: CASSLGGAEAFF.

CDR3 sequence reads: CASSANRIYNEQFF. The CDR3 nucleotides read TGTGCCAGCAGCGCGAACAGAATCTACAATGAGCAGTTCTTC. The chain employs TRBV9 and TRBJ2-1; D not certain. The germline V gene encodes CDR1 SGDLS and CDR2 YYNGEE. This CDR3 spans 14 amino acids. V was trimmed by 3 bases and J by 3 bases, leaving 10 bases between them.

In regard to this clone: The sample holds other DNA sequences that translate to the same CDR3. The chain links TRBV5-6 to TRBJ2-7; no firm D call. The CDR3 contains 13 residues. Trimming left V 0 bases short and J 2 bases short, with 6 bases between. CDR1 is SGHDT, CDR2 YYEEEE, per germline. CDR3 in amino acids: CASSLGDPYEQYF. The CDR3 region has the DNA TGTGCCAGCAGCTTGGGTGACCCCTACGAGCAGTACTTC.

V usage is TRBV20-1 and J usage is TRBJ1-2, with D perhaps matching TRBD1 (5 bases). Looked up from germline, CDR1 is DFQATT and CDR2 is SNEGSKA (reference sequence). The CDR3 spans 11 residues. Here the CDR3 reads CRAGANYGYTF. The CDR3 nucleotides are TGCAGGGCGGGGGCTAACTATGGCTACACCTTC.

The V call is TRBV19, the J call TRBJ2-1; TRBD2 agrees at 7 bases. The CDR3 sequence is 16 residues long. In germline, CDR1 is LNHDA, CDR2 SQIVND (reference sequence). J lost 0 bases, V lost 5 bases, and 7 bases had no gene match. The CDR3 sequence is CASSRHSGSSYNEQFF. CDR3 sequence (DNA): TGTGCCAGTAGTCGCCATAGCGGGTCCTCCTACAATGAGCAGTTCTTC. The variable domain in full, completed from reference TRBV19 and TRBJ2-1, reads DGGITQSPKYLFRKEGQNVTLSCEQNLNHDAMYWYRQDPGQGLRLIYYSQIVNDFQKGDIAEGYSVSREKKESFPLTVTSAQKNPTAFYLCASSRHSGSSYNEQFFGPGTRLTVL.

CDR3 DNA: TGTGCCAGTAGCGGGACTAGCGGGGGCACAGATACGCAGTATTTT. Translated: CASSGTSGGTDTQYF. This rearrangement joins TRBV19 to TRBJ2-3, with 13 bases fitting TRBD2. This CDR3 spans 15 amino acids. With 6 bases clipped from V and 1 base from J, the junction kept 1 base outside the gene matches. The germline CDR1 and CDR2 sequences are LNHDA and SQIVND (reference sequence).

In its sample, this clone was seen once. V gene TRBV7-8 combines with J gene TRBJ1-3; D ambiguous. Looked up from germline, CDR1 is SGHVS and CDR2 is FQNEAQ. The CDR3 loop spans 15 amino acids. Trimming left V 4 bases short and J 0 bases short, with 10 bases between. Written as DNA, the CDR3 is TGTGCCAGCAGCTCCGGCCAGGACTCTGGAAACACCATATATTTT. This sequence encodes CASSSGQDSGNTIYF.

This chain uses TRBV19 with TRBJ1-4; maybe TRBD1 (5 bases). CDR1 is LNHDA, CDR2 SQIVND, per germline (reference sequence). The CDR3 is made up of 17 amino acids. V was clipped by 6 bases and J by 8 bases, with 25 bases between them. In nucleotides, the CDR3 is TGTGCCAGTAGGCCCCCGGGCAGGGATAGTTTGGGGGAAAAACTGTTTTTT. Translated, it gives CASRPPGRDSLGEKLFF.

The chain joins TRBV7-2 to TRBJ2-1; TRBD2 agrees at 12 bases. Unmatched junction bases numbered 9, after V lost 6 bases and J lost 9 bases. CDR1 is SGHTA and CDR2 is FQGNSA in the germline V gene. This CDR3 region has 15 residues. The CDR3 nucleotides read TGTGCCAGCAGGGACTCTAGCGGGGGGGCCGGTGAGCAGTTCTTC. Translated: CASRDSSGGAGEQFF.

The V and J genes are TRBV3-1 (or the pseudogene TRBV3-2) and TRBJ1-1; D not certain. The CDR3 consists of 14 residues. Germline CDR1 and CDR2: LGHDT and YNNKEL (reference sequence). V lost 6 bases and J 1 base, leaving 12 bases between the germline ends. The CDR3 here is CASRSRFSNTEAFF. Here the CDR3 DNA reads TGTGCCAGCAGGAGCAGGTTCTCGAACACTGAAGCTTTCTTT.

The genes are TRBV7-9 and TRBJ2-7; 8 bases are a match to TRBD1. CDR3 length equals 16 residues. Germline V gene lookup returns CDR1 SEHNR and CDR2 FQNEAQ (reference sequence). Trimming at V came to 1 base and at J to 1 base, leaving 6 bases not matched to a gene. The CDR3, as DNA: TGTGCCAGCAGCTTAGGGCGGGGACAGGTGTCCTACGAGCAGTACTTC. Translated: CASSLGRGQVSYEQYF.

The rearrangement links TRBV6-2 or TRBV6-3 to TRBJ1-4, with TRBD1 identical over 9 bases. Germline V lookup: CDR1 MNHEY, CDR2 SVGEGT. With 5 bases clipped from V and 10 bases from J, the junction kept 8 bases outside the gene matches. CDR3 length: 14 residues. The DNA of the CDR3 is TGTGCCAGCAGTGACCGCGGACAGGGGATAAAACTGTTTTTT. Translating gives CASSDRGQGIKLFF.

The V call is TRBV7-9, the J call TRBJ1-5; 12 bases map to TRBD1. The length of the CDR3 is 16 residues. Germline assignment: CDR1 SEHNR and CDR2 FQNEAQ (reference sequence). With 5 bases clipped from V and 5 bases from J, the junction kept 7 bases outside the gene matches. In DNA form, the CDR3 reads TGTGCCAGCAGCACCTGGGACAGGGGGCAGGATCAGCCCCAGCATTTT. Translating it yields CASSTWDRGQDQPQHF.

The chain joins TRBV10-3 to TRBJ2-1; weak D call: TRBD1 (5 bases). V was trimmed by 5 bases and J by 6 bases, leaving 8 bases between them. The CDR3 is 12 amino acids. Germline V gene sequence: CDR1 ENHRY, CDR2 SYGVKD. CDR3 residues: CAISPQGNEQFF. In DNA form, the CDR3 reads TGTGCCATCAGTCCTCAGGGCAATGAGCAGTTCTTC.

The chain has TRBV2 and TRBJ2-3; perhaps TRBD1 as D (6 bases). The CDR3 extends over 15 amino acids. The germline V and J ends were trimmed by 6 bases and 5 bases, with 18 bases remaining between them. Looked up from germline, CDR1 is SNHLY and CDR2 is FYNNEI. This CDR3 reads CASSRQTGYEDTQYF. The CDR3 bases are TGTGCCAGCAGCCGACAAACAGGGTACGAAGATACGCAGTATTTT.

V and J are TRBV7-9 and TRBJ1-2, with unresolved D. Trimming stripped 4 bases from V and 6 bases from J, with 15 bases between. There are 14 residues in the CDR3. The germline CDR1 and CDR2 sequences are SEHNR and FQNEAQ (reference sequence). The CDR3 here is CASSSGLGFDGYTF. In DNA, the CDR3 is TGTGCCAGCAGCTCCGGCTTGGGGTTTGATGGCTACACCTTC.

This clone appeared once. The chain combines TRBV25-1 with TRBJ1-4, with D unresolved. The CDR3 contains 12 residues. Trimming took off 3 bases at V and 7 bases at J, with 6 bases between the two ends. Germline V gives CDR1 MGHDK, CDR2 SYGVNS. The CDR3 DNA reads as TGTGCCAGCAGTGACGGCCTTGAAAAACTGTTTTTT. It is translated as CASSDGLEKLFF.

The J gene is TRBJ2-7, the V gene TRBV5-1, with 10 positions matching TRBD2. With 3 bases clipped from V and 1 base from J, the junction kept 4 bases outside the gene matches. The CDR3 is 15 amino acids. Germline V gene lookup returns CDR1 SGHRS and CDR2 YFSETQ. This CDR3 is CASSWASGGSYEQYF. The CDR3 DNA reads as TGCGCCAGCAGCTGGGCTAGCGGGGGATCCTACGAGCAGTACTTC.

V gene TRBV5-4 combines with J gene TRBJ2-3, with D perhaps matching TRBD2 (6 bases). From germline, CDR1 is SGHNT and CDR2 YYREEE (reference sequence). This CDR3 comprises 18 residues. Trimming took off 4 bases at V and 1 base at J, with 22 bases between the two ends. The CDR3 spells CASSAGAGGGLGTDTQYF. Here the CDR3 DNA reads TGTGCCAGCAGCGCCGGGGCCGGGGGTGGATTAGGCACAGATACGCAGTATTTT.

The rearrangement links TRBV28 to TRBJ1-1; 7 bases agree with TRBD1. Germline-derived CDR1 and CDR2 are MDHEN and SYDVKM. This CDR3 contains 14 residues. V shed 8 bases, J shed 5 bases, and the junction held 11 bases outside the gene matches. CDR3: CASPGEGAGTEAFF. CDR3 nucleotides: TGTGCCAGCCCTGGAGAGGGGGCCGGAACTGAAGCTTTCTTT.

The rearrangement links TRBV3-1 (or the pseudogene TRBV3-2) to TRBJ2-4; 8 nucleotides agree with TRBD2. This CDR3 contains 15 residues. J gave up 8 bases and V 4 bases, and 10 bases lay outside the gene matches. CDR1 and CDR2 (germline): LGHDT, YNNKEL (reference sequence). CDR3 bases: TGTGCCAGCAGCCCGCGGGGGGCCGGGGCGGACATTCAGTACTTC. Its translation: CASSPRGAGADIQYF.